The T cell receptor (beta chain) under discussion was sequenced for a study of CD8 T cells in ankylosing spondylitis. Notes on the study in general: Fewer than 10 highly homologous variants made up a TCR beta motif that seemed to typify ankylosing spondylitis blood.

Via MiXCR, TCRdb re-called the 5' RACE reads, giving one row per CDR3 protein. The sample includes about 160,000 distinct CDR3 sequences, about 17% of them seen just once. This clonotype occurred many times. Antigen: not known. CDR3 length: 13 amino acids. Trimming left V 6 bases short and J 1 base short, with 9 bases between. Germline CDR1 reads SGHVS; CDR2 reads FQNEAQ. This receptor was taken from a male donor with ankylosing spondylitis or in good health (not recorded which). The sample was blood, either unsorted or a sorted T cell fraction (not recorded which). The gene calls are TRBV7-8 and TRBJ1-1; weak D call: TRBD1 (5 bases). For the CDR3, the DNA is TGTGCCAGCAGGCGACAGACGAACACTGAAGCTTTCTTT. Translated, it gives CASRRQTNTEAFF.